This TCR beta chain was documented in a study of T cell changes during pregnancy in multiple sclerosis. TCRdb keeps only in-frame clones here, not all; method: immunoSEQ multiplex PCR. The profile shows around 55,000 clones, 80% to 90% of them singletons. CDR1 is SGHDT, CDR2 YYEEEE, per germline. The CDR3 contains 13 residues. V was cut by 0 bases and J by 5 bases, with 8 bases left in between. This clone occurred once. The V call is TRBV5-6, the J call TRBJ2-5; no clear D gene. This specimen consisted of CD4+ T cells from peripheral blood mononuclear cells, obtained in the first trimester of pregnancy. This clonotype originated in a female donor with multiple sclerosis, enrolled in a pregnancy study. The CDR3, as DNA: TGTGCCAGCAGCTTGGGATCTAGGGAGACCCAGTACTTC. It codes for CASSLGSRETQYF.